A single sample gave rise to the 30 T cell receptor beta chains below, sequenced in a study of blood T cell repertoires in COVID-19. Method: immunoSEQ multiplex PCR; TCRdb's copy keeps in-frame clones and lacks some. Among 470,000 or so clones listed, approximately 85% were seen once. Sequencing input: peripheral blood. The receptors were sampled from a human donor in a cohort sampled during active COVID-19.

The chain carries TRBV3-1 (or the pseudogene TRBV3-2) and TRBJ1-1; no firm D call. The CDR3 extends over 13 amino acids. V dropped 1 base and J dropped 7 bases, with 10 bases sitting between them. Germline CDR1 and CDR2: LGHDT and YNNKEL (reference sequence). The CDR3 here is CASSQAPAGEAFF. In DNA form, the CDR3 reads TGTGCCAGCAGCCAAGCTCCAGCGGGTGAAGCTTTCTTT.

This clone was recorded once. The chain carries TRBV28 and TRBJ1-1; 10 bases match TRBD1. J gave up 9 bases and V 6 bases, and 10 bases lay outside the gene matches. Looked up from germline, CDR1 is MDHEN and CDR2 is SYDVKM. The CDR3 length is 14 residues. CDR3 DNA sequence: TGTGCCAGCAGCGTATCCGGGACAGGGGCTAAAGCTTTCTTT. This translates into CASSVSGTGAKAFF.

The chain employs TRBV7-9 and TRBJ1-5; TRBD1 matches at 8 bases. The CDR3 covers 15 residues. The junction had 9 bases not matched to a gene; V was cut back by 7 bases and J by 4 bases. Germline V lookup: CDR1 SEHNR, CDR2 FQNEAQ (reference sequence). CDR3 protein: CASTLGTGFNQPQHF. As DNA, the CDR3 is TGTGCCAGCACCCTGGGGACAGGATTTAATCAGCCCCAGCATTTT.

The chain links TRBV12-3 or TRBV12-4 to TRBJ2-2; no definite D call. The CDR3 covers 12 residues. Trimming stripped 6 bases from V and 6 bases from J, with 8 bases between. For the CDR3, the DNA is TGTGCCAGCAGCACCACTTCCGGGGAGCTGTTTTTT. The encoded protein is CASSTTSGELFF.

This clone was detected once. The chain is built from TRBV11-2 and TRBJ2-3; D perhaps matches TRBD1 (5 bases). V lost 1 base to trimming and J lost 0 bases, with 11 bases between them. Germline V gives CDR1 SGHAT, CDR2 FQNNGV. CDR3 length equals 16 residues. The CDR3 loop reads CASSLAGRPSTDTQYF. The CDR3, as DNA: TGTGCCAGCAGCTTAGCAGGGCGTCCAAGCACAGATACGCAGTATTTT.

The V call is TRBV7-2, the J call TRBJ1-2; 7 nucleotides align to TRBD1. CDR3 length: 14 amino acids. The V gene's germline CDR1 is SGHTA and CDR2 FQGNSA. The V segment lost 1 base and the J segment 4 bases; nucleotides outside the gene matches: 3. CDR3 coding DNA: TGTGCCAGCAGCTTAGACAGGGGCTCCTATGGCTACACCTTC. Protein sequence: CASSLDRGSYGYTF.

The chain carries TRBV9 and TRBJ2-5; TRBD1 agrees at 7 bases. V lost 0 bases, J lost 3 bases, and 2 bases stayed unmatched. The CDR3 loop spans 14 amino acids. Germline CDR1 and CDR2: SGDLS and YYNGEE. The CDR3 is CASSVVGQEETQYF. The CDR3 coding sequence is TGTGCCAGCAGCGTAGTCGGACAGGAAGAGACCCAGTACTTC.

V gene TRBV29-1 combines with J gene TRBJ1-4; D might be TRBD1 (5 bases). V gave up 5 bases and J gave up 3 bases, with 7 bases separating them. The length of the CDR3 is 12 residues. Germline CDR1 is SQVTM and CDR2 is ANQGSEA. CDR3 amino acids: CSVRGANEKLFF. CDR3 nucleotide sequence: TGCAGCGTTCGGGGGGCTAATGAAAAACTGTTTTTT.

The rearrangement joins TRBV28 to TRBJ1-1; 7 bases match TRBD1. This CDR3 spans 13 amino acids. Germline assignment: CDR1 MDHEN and CDR2 SYDVKM. V lost 7 bases and J lost 5; bases outside the gene matches: 7. The CDR3 loop reads CASTKGAGTEAFF. CDR3 nucleotide sequence: TGTGCCAGCACCAAGGGGGCGGGGACTGAAGCTTTCTTT.

This clone was seen just once. The V call is TRBV11-2, the J call TRBJ1-5; TRBD1 might be the D (6 bases). There are 14 residues in the CDR3. CDR1 is SGHAT, CDR2 FQNNGV, per germline. The germline V and J ends were trimmed by 4 bases and 4 bases, with 11 bases remaining between them. The CDR3 sequence: CASSSGQFNQPQHF. CDR3 sequence (DNA): TGTGCCAGCAGCTCGGGACAATTTAATCAGCCCCAGCATTTT.

This clone was found once. This rearrangement joins TRBV6-6 to TRBJ1-1; TRBD1 aligns across 7 bases. The CDR3 sequence is 15 residues long. The V gene's germline CDR1 is MNHNY and CDR2 SVGAGI (reference sequence). After removal of 6 bases from V and 3 bases from J, the junction contained 10 bases not matched to a gene. The CDR3 DNA sequence: TGTGCCAGCAGACCTATCGGACAGGTCGACACTGAAGCTTTCTTT. It specifies CASRPIGQVDTEAFF.

The J gene is TRBJ2-2, the V gene TRBV18, with TRBD2 matching over 10 bases. Germline CDR1 reads KGHSH; CDR2 reads LQKENI. The CDR3 consists of 15 residues. V lost 7 bases to trimming and J lost 3 bases; unmatched junction nucleotides: 5. CDR3 in amino acids: CASLAGTSDTGELFF. CDR3 bases: TGTGCCAGCTTGGCGGGGACTAGCGACACCGGGGAGCTGTTTTTT.

This chain uses TRBV10-3 with TRBJ2-3; D might be TRBD1 (6 bases). The CDR3 consists of 15 residues. Trimming left V 7 bases short and J 1 base short, with 15 bases between. Germline CDR1 is ENHRY and CDR2 is SYGVKD. In DNA form, the CDR3 reads TGTGCCATCACCGAAATGACAGGCGGCACAGATACGCAGTATTTT. Translated: CAITEMTGGTDTQYF.

This clone was counted a single time. The J gene is TRBJ2-1, the V gene TRBV6-2 or TRBV6-3; D gene unclear. Germline CDR1 MNHEY, CDR2 SVGEGT. This CDR3 has 15 residues. Between the trimmed V and J ends, which lost 4 bases and 0 bases, there was a span of 10 bases. CDR3 sequence (DNA): TGTGCCAGCAGTTTACACGTCCCCTCCTACAATGAGCAGTTCTTC. As protein: CASSLHVPSYNEQFF.

This sequence joins TRBV28 and TRBJ1-1; tentatively, D is TRBD1 (6 bases). This CDR3 contains 17 residues. V lost 5 bases and J 3 bases, leaving 22 bases between the germline ends. The V gene's germline CDR1 is MDHEN and CDR2 SYDVKM. Here the CDR3 DNA reads TGTGCCAGCAGTCCGGCAGGGGCGGTTTCGTACGACACTGAAGCTTTCTTT. Its translation is CASSPAGAVSYDTEAFF.

CDR3 DNA sequence: TGTGCCAGCAGCTTAGGCAAGCGGTACGAGCAGTACTTC. Protein: CASSLGKRYEQYF. The genes are TRBV7-2 and TRBJ2-7; D possibly corresponds to TRBD2 (5 bases). The CDR3 extends over 13 amino acids. Germline V gene lookup returns CDR1 SGHTA and CDR2 FQGNSA. The V gene lost 1 base and the J gene lost 4 bases, with 8 bases spanning the gap.

The genes are TRBV12-3 or TRBV12-4 and TRBJ2-3, with D unclear. V lost 6 bases, J lost 6 bases, and 10 bases lay in between. The CDR3 extends over 12 amino acids. This CDR3 reads CASSSLPDTQYF. CDR3 bases: TGTGCCAGCAGCTCACTACCCGATACGCAGTATTTT.

This clone was recorded once. The genes are TRBV14 and TRBJ1-2; D is unclear. V shed 1 base and J shed 4 bases, with 7 bases lying between them. CDR3 length: 13 amino acids. CDR1 and CDR2 from the germline V gene are SGHDN and FVKESK. This CDR3 is CASSQAERYGYTF. CDR3 sequence (DNA): TGTGCCAGCAGCCAAGCCGAGCGCTATGGCTACACCTTC.

V is TRBV28 and J is TRBJ2-5; 11 nucleotides align to TRBD2. Trimming cost V 4 bases and J 2 bases; bases outside gene matches: 6. This CDR3 is 16 amino acids long. Germline CDR1 is MDHEN and CDR2 is SYDVKM. CDR3 coding DNA: TGTGCCAGCAGTTCAAATCGACTAGCGGGACAAGAGACCCAGTACTTC. The encoded protein is CASSSNRLAGQETQYF.

This chain links TRBV7-8 with TRBJ2-5; 10 nucleotides agree with TRBD2. Germline V gene data show CDR1 as SGHVS and CDR2 as FQNEAQ. This CDR3 is built from 17 residues. V was clipped by 1 base and J by 5 bases; unmatched bases: 10. The CDR3 DNA sequence: TGTGCCAGCAGCTTAGAAGCGGGAGGGCCGTGGCGGGAGACCCAGTACTTC. Translating gives CASSLEAGGPWRETQYF.

The chain combines TRBV6-6 with TRBJ1-1; maybe TRBD1 (5 bases). Germline V gene lookup returns CDR1 MNHNY and CDR2 SVGAGI (reference sequence). V was clipped by 3 bases and J by 4 bases, with 9 bases between them. The CDR3 covers 13 residues. The CDR3 sequence: CASSYKGRTEAFF. CDR3 nucleotide sequence: TGTGCCAGCAGTTATAAGGGGCGCACTGAAGCTTTCTTT.

The chain combines TRBV7-2 with TRBJ2-1, with 10 bases fitting TRBD2. V shed 0 bases and J 6 bases; nucleotides not matched to a gene: 5. In germline, CDR1 is SGHTA, CDR2 FQGNSA. This CDR3 has 16 residues. The DNA for the CDR3 is TGTGCCAGCAGCTTAGCGCGGCTAGCGGGAGTCAATGAGCAGTTCTTC. Its protein product is CASSLARLAGVNEQFF.

The gene calls are TRBV6-2 or TRBV6-3 and TRBJ1-5, with 9 bases that match TRBD1. The CDR3 consists of 15 residues. V shed 1 base and J 4 bases; nucleotides not matched to a gene: 2. Germline loops: CDR1 MNHEY, CDR2 SVGEGT. CDR3 amino acids: CASSYWTGVNQPQHF. DNA of the CDR3: TGTGCCAGCAGTTACTGGACAGGGGTAAATCAGCCCCAGCATTTT.

This sequence joins TRBV5-8 and TRBJ2-7; 9 positions match TRBD1. The CDR3 consists of 15 residues. The germline CDR1 and CDR2 sequences are SGHTS and YDEGEE. V dropped 7 bases and J dropped 1; count of bases not matched to a gene: 9. CDR3 in DNA: TGTGCCAGCCCGAGAGGGACAGGGCCATCCTACGAGCAGTACTTC. Protein product: CASPRGTGPSYEQYF. The complete variable domain, with remaining parts taken from reference TRBV5-8 and TRBJ2-7, reads EAGVTQSPTHLIKTRGQQATLRCSPISGHTSVYWYQQALGLGLQFLLWYDEGEERNRGNFPPRFSGRQFPNYSSELNVNALELEDSALYLCASPRGTGPSYEQYFGPGTRLTVT.

V gene TRBV12-3 or TRBV12-4 combines with J gene TRBJ2-7; 8 positions agree with TRBD1. The J segment lost 6 bases and the V segment lost 5 bases, leaving 6 bases of the junction unmatched. This CDR3 has 13 amino acids. CDR3 sequence: CASSRQGMGEQYF. The CDR3 DNA follows: TGTGCCAGCAGTAGACAGGGGATGGGCGAGCAGTACTTC.

The chain is built from TRBV30 and TRBJ1-2; tentative D call: TRBD1 (6 bases). This CDR3 contains 14 residues. The germline V and J ends were trimmed by 0 bases and 8 bases, with 16 bases remaining between them. Germline CDR1 and CDR2: GTSNPN and SVGIG (reference sequence). CDR3 protein: CAWSVQGLNKGYTF. As DNA, the CDR3 is TGTGCCTGGAGTGTACAGGGTTTGAATAAAGGCTACACCTTC.

This sequence joins TRBV27 and TRBJ2-5; D not certain. CDR1 is MNHEY and CDR2 is SMNVEV in the germline V gene (reference sequence). The CDR3 consists of 12 residues. The germline V and J ends were trimmed by 5 bases and 4 bases, with 8 bases remaining between them. CDR3 sequence (DNA): TGTGCCAGCAGTGCGCCGGGAGAGACCCAGTACTTC. This sequence encodes CASSAPGETQYF.

The CDR3 DNA follows: TGTGCCTGGAGACTAAGCGGGAGTGCTCAGTACGAGCAGTACTTC. The encoded protein is CAWRLSGSAQYEQYF. The chain couples TRBV30 to TRBJ2-7; 8 bases map to TRBD2. The CDR3 is 15 amino acids. Trimming cost V 3 bases and J 4 bases; bases outside gene matches: 11. Germline CDR1 GTSNPN, CDR2 SVGIG (reference sequence).

The chain has TRBV19 and TRBJ1-4; a weak D match, TRBD1 (6 bases). V lost 3 bases to trimming and J lost 5 bases, with 19 bases between them. CDR3 length: 17 amino acids. Germline CDR1 is LNHDA and CDR2 is SQIVND (reference sequence). The CDR3 reads CASSILQVGHRNEKLFF. The CDR3 bases are TGTGCCAGTAGTATTCTTCAAGTGGGACACCGAAATGAAAAACTGTTTTTT.

The genes are TRBV19 and TRBJ1-2; a possible D gene is TRBD1 (5 bases). Germline assignment: CDR1 LNHDA and CDR2 SQIVND (reference sequence). CDR3 length: 14 residues. V lost 5 bases, J lost 0 bases, and 10 bases lay in between. The DNA of the CDR3 is TGTGCCAGTAGTTTTCAGGGTTCTAACTATGGCTACACCTTC. Translated, it gives CASSFQGSNYGYTF.